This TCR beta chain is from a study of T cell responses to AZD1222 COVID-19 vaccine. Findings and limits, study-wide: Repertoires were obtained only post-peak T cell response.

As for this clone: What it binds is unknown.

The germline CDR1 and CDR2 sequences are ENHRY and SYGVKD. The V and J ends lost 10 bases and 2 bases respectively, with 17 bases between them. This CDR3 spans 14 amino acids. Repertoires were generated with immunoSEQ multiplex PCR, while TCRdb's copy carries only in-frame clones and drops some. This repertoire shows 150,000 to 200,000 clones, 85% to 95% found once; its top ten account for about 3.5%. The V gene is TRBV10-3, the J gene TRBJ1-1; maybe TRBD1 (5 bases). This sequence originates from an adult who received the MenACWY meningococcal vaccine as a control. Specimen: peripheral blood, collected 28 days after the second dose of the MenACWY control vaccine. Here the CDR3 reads CASGRGGDNTEAFF. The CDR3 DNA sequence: TGTGCCAGCGGAAGGGGAGGGGATAACACTGAAGCTTTCTTT.